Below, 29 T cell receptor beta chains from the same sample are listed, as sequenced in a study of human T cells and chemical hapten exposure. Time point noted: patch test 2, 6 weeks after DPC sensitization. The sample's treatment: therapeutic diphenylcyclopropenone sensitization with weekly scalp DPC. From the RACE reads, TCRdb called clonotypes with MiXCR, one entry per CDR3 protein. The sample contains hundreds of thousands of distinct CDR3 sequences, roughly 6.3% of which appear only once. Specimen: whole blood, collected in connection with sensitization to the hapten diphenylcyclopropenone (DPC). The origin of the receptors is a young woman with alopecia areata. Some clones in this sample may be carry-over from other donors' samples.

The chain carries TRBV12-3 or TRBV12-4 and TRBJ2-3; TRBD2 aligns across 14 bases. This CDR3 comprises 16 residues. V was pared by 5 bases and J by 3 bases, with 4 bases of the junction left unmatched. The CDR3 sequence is CASSGTSGGLTDTQYF. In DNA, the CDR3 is TGTGCCAGCAGTGGGACTAGCGGGGGATTAACAGATACGCAGTATTTT.

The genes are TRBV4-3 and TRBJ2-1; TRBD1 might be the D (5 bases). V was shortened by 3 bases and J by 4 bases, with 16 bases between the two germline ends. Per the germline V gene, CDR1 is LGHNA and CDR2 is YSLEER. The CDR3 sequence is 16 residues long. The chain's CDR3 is CASSHVRQSLYNEQFF. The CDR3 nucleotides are TGCGCCAGCAGCCACGTTCGACAGTCCTTGTACAATGAGCAGTTCTTC.

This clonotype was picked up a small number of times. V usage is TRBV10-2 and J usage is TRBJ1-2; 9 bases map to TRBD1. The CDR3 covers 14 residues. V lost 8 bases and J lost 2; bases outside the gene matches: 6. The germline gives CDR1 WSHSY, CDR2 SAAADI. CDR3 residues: CASLPGQGNYGYTF. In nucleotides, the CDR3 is TGCGCCAGCTTACCGGGACAGGGCAACTATGGCTACACCTTC.

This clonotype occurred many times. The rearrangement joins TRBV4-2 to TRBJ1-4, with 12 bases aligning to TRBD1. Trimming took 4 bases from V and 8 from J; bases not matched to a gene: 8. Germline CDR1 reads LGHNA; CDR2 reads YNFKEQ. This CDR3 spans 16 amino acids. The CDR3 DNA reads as TGTGCCAGCAGCCGGGAAGGGACAGGGGGCCTCGAAAAACTGTTTTTT. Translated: CASSREGTGGLEKLFF.

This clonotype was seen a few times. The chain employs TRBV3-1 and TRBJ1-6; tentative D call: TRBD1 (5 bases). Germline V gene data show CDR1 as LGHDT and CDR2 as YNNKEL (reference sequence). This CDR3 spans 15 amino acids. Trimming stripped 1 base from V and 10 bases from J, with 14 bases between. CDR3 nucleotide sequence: TGTGCCAGCAGCCAAGCGGACATCGGCTACTCACCCCTCCACTTT. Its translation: CASSQADIGYSPLHF.

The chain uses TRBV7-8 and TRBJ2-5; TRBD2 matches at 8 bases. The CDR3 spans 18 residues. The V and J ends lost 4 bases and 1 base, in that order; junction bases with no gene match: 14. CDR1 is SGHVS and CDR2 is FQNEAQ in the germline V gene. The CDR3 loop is CASSSTTVRGGFQETQYF. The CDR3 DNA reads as TGTGCCAGCAGCTCTACTACTGTCCGCGGGGGGTTCCAAGAGACCCAGTACTTC.

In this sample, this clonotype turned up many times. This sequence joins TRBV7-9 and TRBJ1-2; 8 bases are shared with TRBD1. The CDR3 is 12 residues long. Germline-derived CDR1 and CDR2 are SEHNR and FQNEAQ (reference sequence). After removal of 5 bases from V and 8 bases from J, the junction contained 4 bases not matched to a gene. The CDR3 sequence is CASSPDRGGYTF. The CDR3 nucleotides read TGTGCCAGCAGCCCCGACAGGGGCGGCTACACCTTC.

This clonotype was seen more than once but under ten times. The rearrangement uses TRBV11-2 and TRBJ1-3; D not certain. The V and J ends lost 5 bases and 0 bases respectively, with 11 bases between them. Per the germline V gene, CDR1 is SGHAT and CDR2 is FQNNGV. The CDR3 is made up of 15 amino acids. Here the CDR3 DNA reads TGTGCCAGCAGCCCCAGACCCATCTCTGGAAACACCATATATTTT. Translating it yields CASSPRPISGNTIYF.

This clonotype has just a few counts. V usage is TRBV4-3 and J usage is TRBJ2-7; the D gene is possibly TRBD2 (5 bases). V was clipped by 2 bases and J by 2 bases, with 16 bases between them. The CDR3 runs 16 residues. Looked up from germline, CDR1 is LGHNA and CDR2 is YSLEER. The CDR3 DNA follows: TGCGCCAGCAGCCAATCCCTAGGAGGAGGAACCTACGAGCAGTACTTC. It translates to CASSQSLGGGTYEQYF.

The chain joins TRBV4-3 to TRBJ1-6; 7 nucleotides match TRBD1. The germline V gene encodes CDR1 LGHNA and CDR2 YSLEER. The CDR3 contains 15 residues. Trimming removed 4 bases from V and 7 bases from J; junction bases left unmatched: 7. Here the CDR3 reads CASSRRQGDNSPLHF. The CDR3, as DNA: TGCGCCAGCAGCCGAAGACAGGGCGACAATTCACCCCTCCACTTT.

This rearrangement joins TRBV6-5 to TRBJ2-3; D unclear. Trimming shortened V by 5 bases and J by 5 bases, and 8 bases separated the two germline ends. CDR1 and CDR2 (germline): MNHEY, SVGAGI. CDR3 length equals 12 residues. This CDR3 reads CASSDQRDTQYF. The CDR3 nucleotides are TGTGCCAGCAGTGACCAGAGAGATACGCAGTATTTT.

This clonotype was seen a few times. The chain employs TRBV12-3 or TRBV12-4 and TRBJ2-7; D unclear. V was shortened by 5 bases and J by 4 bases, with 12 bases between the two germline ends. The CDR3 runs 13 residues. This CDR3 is CASSLRPGYEQYF. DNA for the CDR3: TGTGCCAGCAGTCTCCGTCCCGGATACGAGCAGTACTTC.

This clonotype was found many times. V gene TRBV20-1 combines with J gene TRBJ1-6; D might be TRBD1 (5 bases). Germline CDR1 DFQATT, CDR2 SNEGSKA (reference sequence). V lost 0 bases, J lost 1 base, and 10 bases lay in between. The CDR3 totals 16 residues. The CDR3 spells CSARDPGQSYNSPLHF. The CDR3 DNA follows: TGCAGTGCTAGAGATCCAGGGCAATCCTATAATTCACCCCTCCACTTT.

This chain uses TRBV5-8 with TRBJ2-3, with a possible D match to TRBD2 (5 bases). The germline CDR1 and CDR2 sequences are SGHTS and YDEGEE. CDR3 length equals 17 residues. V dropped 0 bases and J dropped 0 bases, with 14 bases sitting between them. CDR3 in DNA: TGTGCCAGCAGCTTGGGGTCGAGAGGGTTAAGCACAGATACGCAGTATTTT. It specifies CASSLGSRGLSTDTQYF. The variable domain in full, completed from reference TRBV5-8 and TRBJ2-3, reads EAGVTQSPTHLIKTRGQQATLRCSPISGHTSVYWYQQALGLGLQFLLWYDEGEERNRGNFPPRFSGRQFPNYSSELNVNALELEDSALYLCASSLGSRGLSTDTQYFGPGTRLTVL.

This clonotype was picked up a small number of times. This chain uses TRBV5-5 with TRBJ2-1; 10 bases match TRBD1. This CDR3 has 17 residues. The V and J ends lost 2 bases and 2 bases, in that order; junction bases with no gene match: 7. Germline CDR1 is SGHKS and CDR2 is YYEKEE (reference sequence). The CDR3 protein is CASSFRTGGVTYNEQFF. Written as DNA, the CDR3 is TGTGCCAGCAGCTTTAGGACAGGGGGGGTAACCTACAATGAGCAGTTCTTC.

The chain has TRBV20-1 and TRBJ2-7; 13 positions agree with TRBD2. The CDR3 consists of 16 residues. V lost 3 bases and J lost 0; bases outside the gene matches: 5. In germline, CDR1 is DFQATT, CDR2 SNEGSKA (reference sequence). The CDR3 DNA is TGCAGTGCTAGGGGACTAGCGGGGAGGAGCTCCTACGAGCAGTACTTC. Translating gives CSARGLAGRSSYEQYF.

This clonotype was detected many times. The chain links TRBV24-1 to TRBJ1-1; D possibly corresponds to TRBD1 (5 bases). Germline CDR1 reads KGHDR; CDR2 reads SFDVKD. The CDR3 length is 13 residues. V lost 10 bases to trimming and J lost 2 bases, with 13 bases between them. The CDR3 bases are TGTGCCACTCGTTCAGGGCACAACACTGAAGCTTTCTTT. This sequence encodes CATRSGHNTEAFF.

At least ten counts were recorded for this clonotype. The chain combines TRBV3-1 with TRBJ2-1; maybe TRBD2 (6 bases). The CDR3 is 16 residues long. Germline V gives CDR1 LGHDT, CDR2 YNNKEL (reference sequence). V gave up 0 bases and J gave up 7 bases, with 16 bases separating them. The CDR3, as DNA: TGTGCCAGCAGCCAAGATCTTCCGGGACTTTGGAATGAGCAGTTCTTC. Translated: CASSQDLPGLWNEQFF.

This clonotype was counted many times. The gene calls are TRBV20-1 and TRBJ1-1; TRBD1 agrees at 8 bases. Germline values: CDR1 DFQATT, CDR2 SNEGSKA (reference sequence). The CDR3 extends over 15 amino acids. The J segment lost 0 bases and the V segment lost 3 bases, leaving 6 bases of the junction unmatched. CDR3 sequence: CSARMTGAMNTEAFF. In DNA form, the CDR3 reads TGCAGTGCTAGGATGACAGGGGCCATGAACACTGAAGCTTTCTTT.

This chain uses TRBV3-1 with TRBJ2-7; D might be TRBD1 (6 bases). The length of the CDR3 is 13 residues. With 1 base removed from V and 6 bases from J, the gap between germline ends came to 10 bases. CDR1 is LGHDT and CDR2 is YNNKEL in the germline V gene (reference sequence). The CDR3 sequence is CASSQVQGSEQYF. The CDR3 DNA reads TGTGCCAGCAGCCAAGTACAGGGTAGCGAGCAGTACTTC.

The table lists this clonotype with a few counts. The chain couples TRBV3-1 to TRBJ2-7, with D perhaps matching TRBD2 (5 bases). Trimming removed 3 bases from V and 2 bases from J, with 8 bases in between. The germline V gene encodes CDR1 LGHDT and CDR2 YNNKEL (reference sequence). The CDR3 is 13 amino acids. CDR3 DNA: TGTGCCAGCAGCCACCGGACTCCCTACGAGCAGTACTTC. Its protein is CASSHRTPYEQYF.

This CDR3 is CASSQRFGTQYF. CDR3 coding DNA: TGTGCCAGCAGCCAGCGGTTTGGAACGCAGTATTTT. J is TRBJ2-3 and V is TRBV6-5, with D maybe TRBD2 (5 bases). The CDR3 length is 12 residues. Per the germline V gene, CDR1 is MNHEY and CDR2 is SVGAGI. The germline V and J ends were trimmed by 6 bases and 9 bases, with 13 bases remaining between them.

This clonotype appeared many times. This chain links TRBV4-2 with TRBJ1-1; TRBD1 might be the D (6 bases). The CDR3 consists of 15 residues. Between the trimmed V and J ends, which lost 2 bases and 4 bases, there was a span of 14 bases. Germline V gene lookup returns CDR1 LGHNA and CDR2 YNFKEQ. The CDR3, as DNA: TGTGCCAGCAGCCAAAGGAGAGCAGGGGCCACTGAAGCTTTCTTT. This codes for CASSQRRAGATEAFF.

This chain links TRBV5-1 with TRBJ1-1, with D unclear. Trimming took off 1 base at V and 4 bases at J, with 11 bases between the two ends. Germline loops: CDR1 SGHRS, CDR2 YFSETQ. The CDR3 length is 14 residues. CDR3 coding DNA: TGCGCCAGCAGCTTGCTCGGGGAATCCACTGAAGCTTTCTTT. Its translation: CASSLLGESTEAFF.

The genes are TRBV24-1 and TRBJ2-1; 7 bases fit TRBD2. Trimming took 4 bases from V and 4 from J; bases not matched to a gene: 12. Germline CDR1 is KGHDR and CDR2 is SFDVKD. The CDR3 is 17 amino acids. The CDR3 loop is CATSDSDGAGPYNEQFF. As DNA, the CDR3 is TGTGCCACCAGTGACTCCGACGGAGCGGGGCCTTACAATGAGCAGTTCTTC.

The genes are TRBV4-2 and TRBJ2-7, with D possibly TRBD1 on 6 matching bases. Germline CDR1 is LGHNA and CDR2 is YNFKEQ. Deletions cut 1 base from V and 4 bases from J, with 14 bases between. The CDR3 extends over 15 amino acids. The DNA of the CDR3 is TGTGCCAGCAGCCAAGGACAGGAATCCCCTTACGAGCAGTACTTC. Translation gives CASSQGQESPYEQYF.

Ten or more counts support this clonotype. The DNA for the CDR3 is TGCGCCAGCAGCCATGGGACGGAAAATAGCAATCAGCCCCAGCATTTT. It translates to CASSHGTENSNQPQHF. J is TRBJ1-5 and V is TRBV4-3; D may be TRBD1 (5 bases). Germline CDR1 LGHNA, CDR2 YSLEER. With 3 bases removed from V and 0 bases from J, the gap between germline ends came to 12 bases. The CDR3 is made up of 16 amino acids.

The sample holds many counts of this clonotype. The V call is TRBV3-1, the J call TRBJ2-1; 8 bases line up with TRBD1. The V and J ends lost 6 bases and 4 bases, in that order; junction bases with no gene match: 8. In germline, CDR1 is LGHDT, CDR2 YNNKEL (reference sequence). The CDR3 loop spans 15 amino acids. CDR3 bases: TGTGCCAGCAGTCCAGGACAGGGTGTGTACAATGAGCAGTTCTTC. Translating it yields CASSPGQGVYNEQFF.

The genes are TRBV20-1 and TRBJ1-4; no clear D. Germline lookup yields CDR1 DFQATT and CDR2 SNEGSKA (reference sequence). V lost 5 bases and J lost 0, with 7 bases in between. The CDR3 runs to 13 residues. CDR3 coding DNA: TGCAGTGCTCTCGATACAACTAATGAAAAACTGTTTTTT. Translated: CSALDTTNEKLFF.